The 17 T cell receptor beta chains listed next were all sequenced from one sample in a study of beta chain features in type 1 diabetes. The isolated RNA, all of it, was reverse transcribed, so expressed TCRB transcripts were what got sequenced. TCRdb's copy holds only in-frame clones and misses some; the assay was immunoSEQ multiplex PCR. This sample yields about 110,000 clones, of which about 40% are seen a single time; over 0.05% belongs to the top ten. The sequencing sample was made of stem cell memory CD4+ T cells from blood. Receptors originate from a woman under 30 in good health.

This CDR3 is CASTSGQGPQETQYF. For the CDR3, the DNA is TGTGCCAGTACCTCGGGACAGGGGCCCCAAGAGACCCAGTACTTC. The chain couples TRBV19 to TRBJ2-5; 10 bases agree with TRBD1. Germline V CDR1 and CDR2: LNHDA, SQIVND (reference sequence). There are 15 residues in the CDR3. V gave up 7 bases and J gave up 1 base; unmatched junction bases: 6. Combining the CDR3 with reference TRBV19 and TRBJ2-5 gives the whole variable domain DGGITQSPKYLFRKEGQNVTLSCEQNLNHDAMYWYRQDPGQGLRLIYYSQIVNDFQKGDIAEGYSVSREKKESFPLTVTSAQKNPTAFYLCASTSGQGPQETQYFGPGTRLLVL.

The chain uses TRBV7-3 and TRBJ2-1; TRBD2 agrees at 11 bases. In germline, CDR1 is SGHTA, CDR2 FQGTGA. V lost 1 base, J lost 4 bases, and 3 bases stayed unmatched. The CDR3 length is 16 residues. CDR3 in DNA: TGTGCCAGCAGCTTAAGTGGGACTAGCGGATACAATGAGCAGTTCTTC. This encodes CASSLSGTSGYNEQFF.

The gene calls are TRBV11-2 and TRBJ2-3; D possibly corresponds to TRBD2 (6 bases). This CDR3 comprises 15 residues. V lost 5 bases to trimming and J lost 0 bases, with 12 bases between them. Germline V gene data show CDR1 as SGHAT and CDR2 as FQNNGV. The CDR3 DNA follows: TGTGCCAGCAGCCAGAACGGGGGAAGCACAGATACGCAGTATTTT. Translated, it gives CASSQNGGSTDTQYF.

This rearrangement joins TRBV5-1 to TRBJ2-7; 8 bases match TRBD2. After removal of 1 base from V and 2 bases from J, the junction contained 8 bases not matched to a gene. Germline loops: CDR1 SGHRS, CDR2 YFSETQ. The CDR3 spans 16 residues. CDR3 sequence: CASSLNGGRPPYEQYF. CDR3 sequence (DNA): TGCGCCAGCAGCTTGAATGGCGGGAGGCCCCCCTACGAGCAGTACTTC.

This clone has only a few counts. J is TRBJ2-6 and V is TRBV2; 9 nucleotides align to TRBD1. CDR1 SNHLY and CDR2 FYNNEI come from the germline V gene. The CDR3 runs to 18 residues. J gave up 0 bases and V 6 bases, and 9 bases lay outside the gene matches. The CDR3: CASRGTGLFYSGANVLTF. DNA for the CDR3: TGTGCCAGCAGGGGGACAGGGCTCTTCTACTCTGGGGCCAACGTCCTGACTTTC.

The sample holds a few counts of this clone. V gene TRBV13 combines with J gene TRBJ2-1; 8 bases line up with TRBD2. V lost 0 bases and J lost 9; bases outside the gene matches: 4. Germline CDR1 PRHDT, CDR2 FYEKMQ (reference sequence). This CDR3 is 14 amino acids long. CDR3 loop: CASSLGPGGSEQFF. CDR3 nucleotides: TGTGCCAGCAGCTTAGGGCCGGGGGGGAGTGAGCAGTTCTTC.

This clone was found once. The chain recombines TRBV4-2 with TRBJ2-7; 8 bases are a match to TRBD1. The trim removed 3 bases at V and 5 bases at J, leaving 9 bases unmatched. The germline V gene encodes CDR1 LGHNA and CDR2 YNFKEQ. The CDR3 has 15 amino acids. The CDR3 spells CASSQAGQGFHEQYF. CDR3 DNA sequence: TGTGCCAGCAGCCAGGCCGGACAGGGTTTTCACGAGCAGTACTTC.

The genes are TRBV5-6 and TRBJ2-7; D perhaps matches TRBD2 (5 bases). In germline, CDR1 is SGHDT, CDR2 YYEEEE. Trimming pared 7 bases from V and 0 bases from J, leaving 14 bases between. CDR3 size: 14 residues. The CDR3 loop reads CASQDFKVSYEQYF. For the CDR3, the DNA is TGTGCCAGCCAGGACTTCAAGGTCTCCTACGAGCAGTACTTC.

V usage is TRBV18 and J usage is TRBJ1-1; D is uncertain. Between the trimmed V and J ends, which lost 1 base and 1 base, there was a span of 10 bases. Germline-derived CDR1 and CDR2 are KGHSH and LQKENI. The CDR3 runs 15 residues. The CDR3 here is CASSPLGGRNTEAFF. The CDR3 DNA follows: TGTGCCAGCTCACCACTTGGCGGAAGGAACACTGAAGCTTTCTTT.

The chain has TRBV5-1 and TRBJ2-3; 11 bases line up with TRBD2. After removal of 1 base from V and 4 bases from J, the junction contained 2 bases not matched to a gene. The CDR3 spans 15 residues. Germline assignment: CDR1 SGHRS and CDR2 YFSETQ. This chain's CDR3 is CASSLSSGRSDTQYF. CDR3 sequence (DNA): TGCGCCAGCAGCTTGTCTAGCGGGAGGTCAGATACGCAGTATTTT.

This clone has a handful of counts. The rearrangement uses TRBV18 and TRBJ2-7, with D unresolved. The CDR3 sequence is 13 residues long. With 2 bases removed from V and 5 bases from J, the gap between germline ends came to 10 bases. Per the germline V gene, CDR1 is KGHSH and CDR2 is LQKENI. The CDR3 loop reads CASSPNSIHEQYF. The DNA for the CDR3 is TGTGCCAGCTCACCAAACAGCATCCACGAGCAGTACTTC.

The sample holds a few counts of this clone. The rearrangement joins TRBV30 to TRBJ1-3; D gene ambiguous. Deletions cut 0 bases from V and 4 bases from J, with 10 bases between. CDR1 and CDR2 (germline): GTSNPN, SVGIG (reference sequence). The CDR3 is 14 amino acids. CDR3 sequence: CAWSVLLRGNTIYF. In nucleotides, the CDR3 is TGTGCCTGGAGTGTACTCCTTCGGGGAAACACCATATATTTT.

The chain joins TRBV7-9 to TRBJ2-1, with 8 bases aligning to TRBD1. Trimming cost V 3 bases and J 6 bases; bases outside gene matches: 7. The CDR3 is made up of 15 amino acids. Germline V gene sequence: CDR1 SEHNR, CDR2 FQNEAQ (reference sequence). In nucleotides, the CDR3 is TGTGCCAGCAGCTTTCAGGGGGCTTTCATCAATGAGCAGTTCTTC. This codes for CASSFQGAFINEQFF.

This clone was found a few times. The chain is built from TRBV2 and TRBJ1-1; no definite D call. Germline V gene lookup returns CDR1 SNHLY and CDR2 FYNNEI. This CDR3 has 11 amino acids. V was pared by 3 bases and J by 10 bases, with 9 bases between. The CDR3 sequence is CASSDPRVAFF. The CDR3 DNA follows: TGTGCCAGCAGTGACCCCCGTGTAGCTTTCTTT.

The rearrangement uses TRBV27 and TRBJ1-3; D ambiguous. Trimming removed 6 bases at V and 0 bases at J, with 12 bases between. CDR1 is MNHEY, CDR2 SMNVEV, per germline (reference sequence). The CDR3 totals 15 residues. The CDR3 reads CASSYRVSSGNTIYF. The CDR3 region has the DNA TGTGCCAGCAGCTACCGGGTGAGCTCTGGAAACACCATATATTTT.

The chain uses TRBV19 and TRBJ1-1; 8 nucleotides agree with TRBD1. The CDR3 runs 14 residues. Trimming cost V 6 bases and J 4 bases; bases outside gene matches: 7. Looked up from germline, CDR1 is LNHDA and CDR2 is SQIVND (reference sequence). CDR3 region: CASSPQGASTEAFF. The CDR3 DNA reads TGTGCCAGTAGCCCCCAGGGGGCGAGCACTGAAGCTTTCTTT.

V gene TRBV5-1 combines with J gene TRBJ2-5, with D tentatively TRBD1 (5 bases). Germline assignment: CDR1 SGHRS and CDR2 YFSETQ. V was pared by 0 bases and J by 4 bases, with 10 bases between. The CDR3 runs 14 residues. The CDR3 DNA follows: TGCGCCAGCAGCTTGGCTGGGGCAGTAGAGACCCAGTACTTC. The encoded protein is CASSLAGAVETQYF.